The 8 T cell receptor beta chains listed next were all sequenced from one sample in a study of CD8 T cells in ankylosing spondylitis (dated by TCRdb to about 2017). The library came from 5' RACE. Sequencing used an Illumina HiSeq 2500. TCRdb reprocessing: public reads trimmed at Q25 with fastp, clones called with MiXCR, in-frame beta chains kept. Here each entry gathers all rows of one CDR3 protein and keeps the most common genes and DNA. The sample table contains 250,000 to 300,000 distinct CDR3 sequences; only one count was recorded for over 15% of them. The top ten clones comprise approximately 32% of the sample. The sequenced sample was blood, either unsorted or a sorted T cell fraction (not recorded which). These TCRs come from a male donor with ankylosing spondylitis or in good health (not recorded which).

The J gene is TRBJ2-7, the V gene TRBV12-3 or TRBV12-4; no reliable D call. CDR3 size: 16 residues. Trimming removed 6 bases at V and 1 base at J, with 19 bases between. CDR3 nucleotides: TGTGCCAGCAGCCCTAATCTAGGAATTGATTCCTACGAGCAGTACTTC. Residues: CASSPNLGIDSYEQYF.

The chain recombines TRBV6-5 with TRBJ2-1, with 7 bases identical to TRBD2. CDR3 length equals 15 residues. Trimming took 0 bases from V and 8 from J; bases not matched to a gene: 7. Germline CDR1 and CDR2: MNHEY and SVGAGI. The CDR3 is CASSYSLAGVHEQFF. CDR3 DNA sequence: TGTGCCAGCAGTTACTCCCTGGCGGGAGTTCATGAGCAGTTCTTC.

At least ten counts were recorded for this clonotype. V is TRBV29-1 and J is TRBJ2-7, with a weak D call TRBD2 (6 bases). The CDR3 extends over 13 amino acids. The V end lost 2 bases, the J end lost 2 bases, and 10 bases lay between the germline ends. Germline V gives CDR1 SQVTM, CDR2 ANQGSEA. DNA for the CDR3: TGCAGCGTTGAATGGGGGGAGCCCTACGAGCAGTACTTC. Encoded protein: CSVEWGEPYEQYF.

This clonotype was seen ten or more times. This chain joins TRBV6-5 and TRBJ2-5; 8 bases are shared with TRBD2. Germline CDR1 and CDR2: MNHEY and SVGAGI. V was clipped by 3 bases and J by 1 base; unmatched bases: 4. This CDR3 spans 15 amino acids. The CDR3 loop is CASSYSGAVQETQYF. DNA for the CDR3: TGTGCCAGCAGTTATAGCGGGGCGGTCCAAGAGACCCAGTACTTC.

CDR3 bases: TGCGCCAGCAGCCAAGTACTAGCGGGAGGCTCCTACAATGAGCAGTTCTTC. Protein sequence: CASSQVLAGGSYNEQFF. The rearrangement uses TRBV4-1 and TRBJ2-1; 12 bases agree with TRBD2. Losses at the gene ends were 1 base for V and 0 bases for J; bases not matched to a gene: 1. CDR1 MGHRA and CDR2 YSYEKL come from the germline V gene. The CDR3 contains 17 residues.

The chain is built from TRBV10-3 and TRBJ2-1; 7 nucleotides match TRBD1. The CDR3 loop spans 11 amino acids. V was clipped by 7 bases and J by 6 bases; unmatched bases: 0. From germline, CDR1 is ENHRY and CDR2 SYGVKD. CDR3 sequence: CAITGGNEQFF. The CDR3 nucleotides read TGTGCCATCACAGGGGGCAATGAGCAGTTCTTC.

CDR3 coding DNA: TGTGCCAGCAGCTTAGGGGTCCGGGGGGCCAGGGAGACCCAGTACTTC. This translates into CASSLGVRGARETQYF. The chain is built from TRBV11-2 and TRBJ2-5; tentatively, D is TRBD2 (7 bases). V gave up 1 base and J gave up 5 bases, with 17 bases separating them. The CDR3 spans 16 residues. The V gene's germline CDR1 is SGHAT and CDR2 FQNNGV.

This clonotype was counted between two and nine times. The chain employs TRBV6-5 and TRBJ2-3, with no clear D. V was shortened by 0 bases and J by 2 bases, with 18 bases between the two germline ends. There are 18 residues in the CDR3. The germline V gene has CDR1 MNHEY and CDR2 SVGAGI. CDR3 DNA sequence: TGTGCCAGCAGTTACTCGAAATGGGCAGGCCCATTCACAGATACGCAGTATTTT. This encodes CASSYSKWAGPFTDTQYF.